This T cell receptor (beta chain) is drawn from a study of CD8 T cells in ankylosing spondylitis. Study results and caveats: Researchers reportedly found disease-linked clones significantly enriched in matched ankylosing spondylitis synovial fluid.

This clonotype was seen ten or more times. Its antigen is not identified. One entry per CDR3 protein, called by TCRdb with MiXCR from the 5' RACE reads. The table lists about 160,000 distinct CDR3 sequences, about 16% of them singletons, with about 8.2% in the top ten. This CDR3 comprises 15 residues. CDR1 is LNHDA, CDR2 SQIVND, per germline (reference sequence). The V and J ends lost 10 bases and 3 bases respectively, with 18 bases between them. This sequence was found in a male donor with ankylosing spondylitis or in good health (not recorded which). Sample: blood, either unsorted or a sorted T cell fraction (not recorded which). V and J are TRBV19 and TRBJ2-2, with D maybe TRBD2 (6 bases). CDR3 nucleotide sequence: TGTGCCACCCAACGTCTGGAGGGCCACACCGGGGAGCTGTTTTTT. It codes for CATQRLEGHTGELFF.